Following are 3 T cell receptor beta chains from one sample sequenced in a study of molecular identifiers for immune sequencing clone quantification. MiXCR, run by TCRdb on the PCR reads, gives a single entry per CDR3 protein. The profile shows roughly 10,000 distinct CDR3 sequences, 20% to 25% of them singletons. Input material: naive CD8+ T cells from blood, with Jurkat cell RNA spiked in. The subset was: FACS-sorted CD8+CD4-CCR7+CD45RA+ naive T cells. All receptors derive from a human donor in good health. Some libraries in this study had Jurkat cell RNA spiked in.

Points on this clonotype: A much larger clone sits a single nucleotide away, making a read error possible. The chain has TRBV30 and TRBJ1-1, with TRBD1 matching over 7 bases. This CDR3 spans 12 amino acids. Per the germline V gene, CDR1 is GTSNPN and CDR2 is SVGIG (reference sequence). For the CDR3, the DNA is TGTGCCATGGGACAGATGAACACTGAAGCTGTCTTT. It yields the protein CAMGQMNTEAVF.

To note about this clonotype: A read error is possible here, since a much larger clone lies one base away. This sequence joins TRBV5-4 and TRBJ1-1, with TRBD1 identical over 9 bases. The CDR3 runs 15 residues. In germline, CDR1 is SGHNT, CDR2 YYREEE (reference sequence). CDR3 sequence (DNA): TGTGCCAGCAGCTTGGAACAGGGGGCGTACACTGAAGCTTACTTT. It specifies CASSLEQGAYTEAYF.

This clonotype was seen repeatedly, ten times or more. CDR3: CASTLYEQYF. In nucleotides, the CDR3 is TGTGCCAGCACCCTATACGAGCAGTACTTC. The genes are TRBV27 and TRBJ2-7; no clear D. Germline-derived CDR1 and CDR2 are MNHEY and SMNVEV (reference sequence). Trimming took 7 bases from V and 4 from J, leaving 5 bases between them. The CDR3 spans 10 residues.